These T cell receptor beta chains were read from a single sample in a study of neurological immune-mediated disorders. TCRdb ran MiXCR on the 5' RACE reads and lists one entry per CDR3 protein. The sample consists of about 30,000 distinct CDR3 sequences, 5.5% to 6% of them appearing once. Specimen: CD4+ T cells from blood. These receptors came from a woman in her 50s in good health. The CDR3 runs from the conserved cysteine through the conserved F or W. The D gene is left open where the match is weak. Size is stated for part of the rows, as once, few or many counts, or as a class when the clone is expanded.

j_gene	d_gene	v_gene	abundance	CDR3aa	CDR3nt
TRBJ2-6	.	TRBV5-1	many	CASSWGRPSGANVLTF	TGCGCCAGCAGCTGGGGACGTCCGTCTGGGGCCAACGTCCTGACTTTC
TRBJ1-1	TRBD1	TRBV5-1	many	CASGDRLNTEAFF	TGCGCCAGCGGGGACAGATTGAACACTGAAGCTTTCTTT
TRBJ2-3	.	TRBV5-1	many	CASRGQGSRADTQYF	TGCGCCAGCAGAGGCCAGGGGAGTAGGGCAGATACGCAGTATTTT
TRBJ2-7	TRBD1	TRBV7-2	many	CASSPGVGQGGYEQYF	TGTGCCAGCAGCCCGGGCGTGGGACAGGGCGGGTACGAGCAGTACTTC
TRBJ2-5	.	TRBV9	many	CASSVDPGLVGETQYF	TGTGCCAGCAGCGTAGATCCAGGGCTGGTAGGAGAGACCCAGTACTTC
TRBJ2-1	TRBD2	TRBV28	many	CASGEGGRAAEQFF	TGTGCCAGCGGGGAGGGCGGGAGGGCCGCTGAGCAGTTCTTC
TRBJ1-2	.	TRBV18	many	CASSPSGGPSNYGYTF	TGTGCCAGCTCACCCTCCGGGGGGCCTTCTAACTATGGCTACACCTTC
TRBJ1-4	.	TRBV5-1	many	CASRKEVTNEKLFF	TGCGCCAGCAGAAAGGAGGTAACTAATGAAAAACTGTTTTTT
TRBJ2-7	.	TRBV28	few	CASVEGYEQYF	TGTGCTAGCGTGGAGGGCTACGAGCAGTACTTC
TRBJ1-1	.	TRBV12-3/TRBV12-4	many	CASSPLGPNTEAFF	TGTGCCAGCAGCCCTTTAGGGCCGAACACTGAAGCTTTCTTT
TRBJ2-3	.	TRBV29-1	once	CSVESSADTQYF	TGCAGCGTTGAATCTAGCGCGGATACGCAGTATTTT
TRBJ2-1	.	TRBV5-1	many	CASSLNLLSSYNEQFF	TGCGCCAGCAGCTTGAACCTGCTGAGCTCCTACAATGAGCAGTTCTTC
TRBJ2-7	.	TRBV7-2	many	CASSPHQGLGNEQYF	TGTGCCAGCAGCCCCCACCAGGGGCTCGGGAACGAGCAGTACTTC
TRBJ2-6	.	TRBV5-6	many	CASSFRGAGANVLTF	TGTGCCAGCAGCTTTCGAGGGGCTGGGGCCAACGTCCTGACTTTC
TRBJ2-6	TRBD2	TRBV5-1	many	CASSGGSSGANVLTF	TGCGCCAGCAGCGGCGGGAGCTCTGGGGCCAACGTCCTGACTTTC
TRBJ2-2	.	TRBV24-1	many	CATSETGYTGELFF	TGTGCCACCAGTGAAACAGGGTACACCGGGGAGCTGTTTTTT
TRBJ1-1	TRBD1	TRBV6-1	many	CASRDRGLNTEAFF	TGTGCCAGCAGGGACAGGGGTTTGAACACTGAAGCTTTCTTT
TRBJ2-7	.	TRBV6-1	many	CASSEMSPYEQYF	TGTGCCAGCAGTGAAATGTCCCCCTACGAGCAGTACTTC
TRBJ1-1	TRBD1	TRBV20-1	many	CSAKTGQGAYTEAFF	TGCAGTGCTAAAACGGGACAGGGGGCATACACTGAAGCTTTCTTT
TRBJ1-6	.	TRBV5-1	.	CASSPMGSGGSPLHF	TGCGCCAGCAGCCCGATGGGGTCTGGGGGTTCACCCCTCCACTTT
TRBJ2-2	TRBD2	TRBV20-1	many	CSASVRGLADGELFF	TGCAGTGCTAGTGTCAGGGGACTAGCGGACGGGGAGCTGTTTTTT
TRBJ2-7	.	TRBV7-3	.	CASSTEGGPYEQYF	TGTGCCAGCAGTACCGAGGGGGGCCCCTACGAGCAGTACTTC
TRBJ2-4	TRBD2	TRBV6-2/TRBV6-3	many	CASSQREPKAKNIQYF	TGTGCCAGCAGTCAGCGGGAGCCCAAAGCCAAAAACATTCAGTACTTC
TRBJ2-4	.	TRBV25-1	many	CASSEPSGAGDIQYF	TGTGCCAGCAGTGAACCCTCGGGGGCAGGGGACATTCAGTACTTC
TRBJ2-1	.	TRBV29-1	many	CSVDERSYNEQFF	TGCAGCGTTGACGAGCGTTCCTACAATGAGCAGTTCTTC
TRBJ2-1	.	TRBV15	many	CATSPFTGGDNEQFF	TGTGCCACCAGCCCGTTCACCGGAGGGGACAATGAGCAGTTCTTC
TRBJ2-1	TRBD2	TRBV30	many	CAWSVLPGIQLAGKRNEQFF	TGTGCCTGGAGTGTACTCCCGGGGATACAACTAGCGGGAAAAAGGAATGAGCAGTTCTTC
TRBJ2-1	TRBD1	TRBV4-2	many	CASSPTTGGEQFF	TGTGCCAGCAGCCCAACGACAGGGGGTGAGCAGTTCTTC
TRBJ1-3	.	TRBV5-5	many	CASSFGSSGNTIYF	TGTGCCAGCAGCTTCGGGAGCTCTGGAAACACCATATATTTT
TRBJ1-6	.	TRBV28	many	CASSRSGTRDSPLHF	TGTGCCAGCAGTCGCTCCGGGACGCGGGATTCACCCCTCCACTTT
TRBJ2-3	.	TRBV5-1	many	CASSLLGARGDTQYF	TGCGCCAGCAGCTTGTTGGGGGCGCGGGGAGATACGCAGTATTTT
TRBJ1-1	.	TRBV5-5	many	CASSLRSGANTEAFF	TGTGCCAGCAGCTTGAGGTCAGGGGCCAACACTGAAGCTTTCTTT
TRBJ2-1	.	TRBV19	.	CASSRGTEQFF	TGTGCCAGTAGTAGGGGGACTGAGCAGTTCTTC
TRBJ1-5	.	TRBV7-2	many	CASSLRAAPHQPQHF	TGTGCCAGCAGCTTAAGGGCAGCCCCCCATCAGCCCCAGCATTTT
TRBJ2-3	.	TRBV15	.	CNTSALRGVGTDTQYF	TGTAACACCAGTGCCCTAAGGGGGGTGGGCACAGATACGCAGTATTTT
TRBJ1-1	.	TRBV30	many	CAWKHLGEAFF	TGTGCCTGGAAGCACCTCGGTGAAGCTTTCTTT
TRBJ1-1	.	TRBV4-3	many	CASSQGQNTEAFF	TGCGCCAGCAGCCAAGGACAGAACACTGAAGCTTTCTTT
TRBJ2-1	TRBD1	TRBV7-3	many	CASSSTGTAYNEQFF	TGTGCCAGCAGCTCGACCGGGACAGCCTACAATGAGCAGTTCTTC
TRBJ2-1	TRBD2	TRBV20-1	many	CSARDYGRAANEQFF	TGCAGTGCTAGAGATTACGGGAGGGCCGCCAATGAGCAGTTCTTC
TRBJ2-4	.	TRBV21-1	many	CARKTILGTKNIQYF	TGTGCCAGAAAGACCATCCTCGGAACCAAAAACATTCAGTACTTC
TRBJ2-7	TRBD1	TRBV27	many	CASSFTPPGQGNEQYF	TGTGCCAGCAGTTTCACGCCGCCGGGACAGGGGAACGAGCAGTACTTC
TRBJ2-3	.	TRBV29-1	many	CSVGAGAGTDTQYF	TGCAGCGTGGGGGCAGGCGCGGGCACAGATACGCAGTATTTT
TRBJ2-4	TRBD1	TRBV7-2	many	CATGDRTAQNIQYF	TGTGCCACCGGGGACAGGACGGCGCAAAACATTCAGTACTTC
TRBJ2-1	.	TRBV2	many	CASSEPTNNEQFF	TGTGCCAGCAGTGAGCCCACGAACAATGAGCAGTTCTTC
TRBJ2-7	TRBD1	TRBV7-2	many	CASSRDRSSYEQYF	TGTGCCAGCAGTCGGGACAGGAGCTCCTACGAGCAGTACTTC
TRBJ1-2	.	TRBV5-1	many	CASSLASRDHPTNYGYTF	TGCGCCAGCAGCTTGGCGTCCAGGGATCACCCCACTAACTATGGCTACACCTTC
TRBJ1-1	TRBD1	TRBV18	few	CASSPPIGQGEAFF	TGTGCCAGCTCACCACCGATCGGACAGGGCGAAGCTTTCTTT
TRBJ2-1	.	TRBV18	many	CASSLATEQFF	TGTGCCAGCTCACTAGCTACTGAGCAGTTCTTC
TRBJ2-7	TRBD2	TRBV7-2	many	CASSLRTSGLEQYF	TGTGCCAGCAGCCTCCGGACTAGCGGCCTTGAGCAGTACTTC
TRBJ1-5	.	TRBV19	many	CASSISGNQPQHF	TGTGCCAGTAGTATATCAGGGAATCAGCCCCAGCATTTT
TRBJ1-6	.	TRBV29-1	many	CSVSEGVMNSPLHF	TGCAGCGTGTCCGAAGGGGTTATGAATTCACCCCTCCACTTT
TRBJ2-7	TRBD1	TRBV25-1	many	CASSVRQGYEQYF	TGTGCCAGCAGTGTCAGACAGGGCTACGAGCAGTACTTC
TRBJ2-2	.	TRBV5-1	many	CASSFGNTGELFF	TGCGCCAGCAGCTTCGGGAACACCGGGGAGCTGTTTTTT
TRBJ2-1	TRBD2	TRBV5-1	many	CASSLAVGGYYNEQFF	TGCGCCAGCAGCTTGGCCGTCGGGGGGTACTACAATGAGCAGTTCTTC
TRBJ2-5	.	TRBV7-2	many	CASSLGPQETQYF	TGTGCCAGCAGCTTAGGACCCCAAGAGACCCAGTACTTC
TRBJ2-4	TRBD1	TRBV28	many	CASRPTGVKNIQYF	TGTGCCAGCAGACCAACAGGGGTCAAAAACATTCAGTACTTC